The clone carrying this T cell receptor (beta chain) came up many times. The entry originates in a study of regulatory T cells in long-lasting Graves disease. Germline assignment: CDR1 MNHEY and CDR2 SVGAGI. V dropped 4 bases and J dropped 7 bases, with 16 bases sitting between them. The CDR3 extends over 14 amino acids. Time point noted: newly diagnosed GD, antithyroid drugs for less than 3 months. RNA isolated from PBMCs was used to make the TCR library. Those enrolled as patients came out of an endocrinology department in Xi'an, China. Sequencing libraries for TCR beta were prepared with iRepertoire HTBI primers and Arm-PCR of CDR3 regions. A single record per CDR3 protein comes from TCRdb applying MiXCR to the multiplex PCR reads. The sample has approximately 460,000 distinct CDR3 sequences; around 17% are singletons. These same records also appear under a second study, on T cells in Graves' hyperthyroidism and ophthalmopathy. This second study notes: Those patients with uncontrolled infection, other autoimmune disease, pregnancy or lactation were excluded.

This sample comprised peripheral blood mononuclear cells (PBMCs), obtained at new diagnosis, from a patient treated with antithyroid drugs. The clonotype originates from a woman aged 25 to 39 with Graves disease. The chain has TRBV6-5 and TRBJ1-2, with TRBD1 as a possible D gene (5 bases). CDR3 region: CASSSTGLLGGYTF. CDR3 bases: TGTGCCAGCAGTTCCACAGGATTACTCGGTGGCTACACCTTC.